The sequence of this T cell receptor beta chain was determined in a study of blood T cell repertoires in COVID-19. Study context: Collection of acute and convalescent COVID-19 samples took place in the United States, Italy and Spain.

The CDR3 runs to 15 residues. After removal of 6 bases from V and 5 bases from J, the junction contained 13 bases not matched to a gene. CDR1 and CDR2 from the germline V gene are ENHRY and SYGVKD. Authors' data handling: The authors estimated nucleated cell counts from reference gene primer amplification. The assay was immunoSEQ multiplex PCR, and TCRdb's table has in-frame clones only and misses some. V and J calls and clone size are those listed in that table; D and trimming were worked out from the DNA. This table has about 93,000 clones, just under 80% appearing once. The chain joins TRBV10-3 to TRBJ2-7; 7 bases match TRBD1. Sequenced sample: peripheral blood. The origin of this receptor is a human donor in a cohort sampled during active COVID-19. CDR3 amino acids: CAISYETGSTHEQYF. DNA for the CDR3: TGTGCCATCAGCTATGAGACAGGGTCTACTCACGAGCAGTACTTC.